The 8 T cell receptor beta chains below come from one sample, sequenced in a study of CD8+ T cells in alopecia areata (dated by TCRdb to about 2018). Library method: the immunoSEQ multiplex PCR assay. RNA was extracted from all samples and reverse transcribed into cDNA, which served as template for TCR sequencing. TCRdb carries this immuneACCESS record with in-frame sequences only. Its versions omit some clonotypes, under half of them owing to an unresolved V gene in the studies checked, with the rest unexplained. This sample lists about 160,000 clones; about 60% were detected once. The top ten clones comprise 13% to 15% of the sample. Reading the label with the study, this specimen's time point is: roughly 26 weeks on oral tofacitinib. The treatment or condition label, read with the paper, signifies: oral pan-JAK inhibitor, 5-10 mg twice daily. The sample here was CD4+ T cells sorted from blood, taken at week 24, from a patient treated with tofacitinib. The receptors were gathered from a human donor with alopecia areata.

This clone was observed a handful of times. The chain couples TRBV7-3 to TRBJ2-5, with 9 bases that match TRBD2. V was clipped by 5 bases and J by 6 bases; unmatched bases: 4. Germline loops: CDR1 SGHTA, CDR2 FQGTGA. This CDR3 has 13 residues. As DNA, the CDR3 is TGTGCCAGCAGCGACGCGGGGGGGAAGACCCAGTACTTC. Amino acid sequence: CASSDAGGKTQYF.

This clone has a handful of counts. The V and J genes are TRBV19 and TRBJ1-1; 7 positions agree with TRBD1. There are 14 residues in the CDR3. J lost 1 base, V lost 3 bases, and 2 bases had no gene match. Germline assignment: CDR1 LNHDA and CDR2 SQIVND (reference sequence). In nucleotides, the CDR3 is TGTGCCAGTAGTATCCCAGGGGGGAACACTGAAGCTTTCTTT. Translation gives CASSIPGGNTEAFF.

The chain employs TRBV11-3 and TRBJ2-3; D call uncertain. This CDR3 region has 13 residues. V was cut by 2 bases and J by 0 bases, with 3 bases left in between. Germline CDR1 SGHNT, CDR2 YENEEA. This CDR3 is CASSLPSTDTQYF. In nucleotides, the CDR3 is TGTGCCAGCAGCTTACCGAGCACAGATACGCAGTATTTT. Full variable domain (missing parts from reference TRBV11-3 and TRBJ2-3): EAGVVQSPRYKIIEKKQPVAFWCNPISGHNTLYWYLQNLGQGPELLIRYENEEAVDDSQLPKDRFSAERLKGVDSTLKIQPAELGDSAVYLCASSLPSTDTQYFGPGTRLTVL.

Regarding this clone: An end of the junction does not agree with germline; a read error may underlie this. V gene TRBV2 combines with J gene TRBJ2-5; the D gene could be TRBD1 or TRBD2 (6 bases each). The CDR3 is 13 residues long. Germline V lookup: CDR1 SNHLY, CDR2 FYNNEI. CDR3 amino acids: CASSKGGPDNLHF. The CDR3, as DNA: TGTGCCAGCAGCAAGGGGGGTCCCGACAACTTGCACTTC.

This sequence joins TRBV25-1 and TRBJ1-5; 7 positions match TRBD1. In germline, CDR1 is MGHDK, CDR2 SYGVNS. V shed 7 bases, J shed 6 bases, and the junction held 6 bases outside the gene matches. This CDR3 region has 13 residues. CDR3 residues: CASTQSGGQPQHF. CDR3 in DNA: TGTGCCAGCACACAGTCAGGGGGTCAGCCCCAGCATTTT.

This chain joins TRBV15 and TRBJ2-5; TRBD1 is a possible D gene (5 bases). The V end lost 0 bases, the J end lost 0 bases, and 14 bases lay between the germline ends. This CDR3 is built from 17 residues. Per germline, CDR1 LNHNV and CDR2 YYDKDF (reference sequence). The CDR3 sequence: CATSRDQGPLYQETQYF. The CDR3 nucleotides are TGTGCCACCAGCAGAGATCAGGGTCCACTATACCAAGAGACCCAGTACTTC.

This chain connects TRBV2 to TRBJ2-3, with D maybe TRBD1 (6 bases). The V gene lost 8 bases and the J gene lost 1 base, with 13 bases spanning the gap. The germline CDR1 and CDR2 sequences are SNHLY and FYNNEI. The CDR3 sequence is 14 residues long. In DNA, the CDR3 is TGTGCCAGCGGGGGCCGAGGGCGCACAGATACGCAGTATTTT. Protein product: CASGGRGRTDTQYF.

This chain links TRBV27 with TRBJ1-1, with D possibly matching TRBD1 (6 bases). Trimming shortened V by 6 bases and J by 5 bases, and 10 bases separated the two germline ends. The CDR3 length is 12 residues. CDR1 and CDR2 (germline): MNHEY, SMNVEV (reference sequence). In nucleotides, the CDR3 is TGTGCCAGCAGCCGAAGGGGGACTGAAGCTTTCTTT. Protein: CASSRRGTEAFF.